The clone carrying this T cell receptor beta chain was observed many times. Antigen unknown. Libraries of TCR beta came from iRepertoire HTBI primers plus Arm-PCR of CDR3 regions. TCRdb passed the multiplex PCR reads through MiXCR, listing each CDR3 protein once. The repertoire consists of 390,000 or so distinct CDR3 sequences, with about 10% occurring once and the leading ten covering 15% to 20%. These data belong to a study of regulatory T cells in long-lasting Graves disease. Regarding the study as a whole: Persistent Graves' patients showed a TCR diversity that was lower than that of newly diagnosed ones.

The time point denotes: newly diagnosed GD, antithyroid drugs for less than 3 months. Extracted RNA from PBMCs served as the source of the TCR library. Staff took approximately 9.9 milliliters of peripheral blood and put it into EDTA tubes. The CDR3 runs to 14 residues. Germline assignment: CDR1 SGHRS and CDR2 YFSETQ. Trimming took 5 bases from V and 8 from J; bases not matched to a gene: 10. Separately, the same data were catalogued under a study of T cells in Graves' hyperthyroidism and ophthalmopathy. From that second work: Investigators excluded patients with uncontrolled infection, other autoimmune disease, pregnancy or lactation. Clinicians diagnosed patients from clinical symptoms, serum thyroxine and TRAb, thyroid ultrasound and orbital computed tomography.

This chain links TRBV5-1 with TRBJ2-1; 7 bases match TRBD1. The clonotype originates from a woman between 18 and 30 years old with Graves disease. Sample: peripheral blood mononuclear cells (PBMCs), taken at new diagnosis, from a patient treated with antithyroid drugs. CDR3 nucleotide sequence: TGCGCCAGCAGAATCTTGTACAGGGGCGATGAGCAGTTCTTC. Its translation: CASRILYRGDEQFF.